The rows below give T cell receptor beta chains drawn from one sample of a study of blood T cell repertoires in COVID-19. This table comes from immunoSEQ multiplex PCR, and its TCRdb copy is limited to in-frame clones, with some not included. The data contain roughly 180,000 clones, around four fifths of them singletons. The material sequenced was peripheral blood. The receptor source for this set is a woman aged 25 to 39 with acute or convalescent COVID-19. Both conserved end residues are part of each CDR3. A D gene is named only where the DNA matches it firmly. The size field is filled for only some rows; it gives once, few, many or a size class.

clone size	D gene	V gene	J gene	CDR3 protein	CDR3 DNA
.	TRBD1	TRBV4-3	TRBJ1-2	CASSLGTGGAYTF	TGCGCCAGCAGCCTTGGGACAGGGGGGGCCTACACCTTC
.	TRBD1	TRBV30	TRBJ2-1	CAWSETGGIINEQFF	TGTGCCTGGAGTGAAACAGGGGGGATCATCAATGAGCAGTTCTTC
.	.	TRBV5-6	TRBJ2-2	CASSSPDSYRDTGELFF	TGTGCCAGCAGCAGCCCGGACAGTTACAGAGACACCGGGGAGCTGTTTTTT
.	TRBD2	TRBV7-2	TRBJ2-7	CASSLNSGGGEQYF	TGTGCCAGCAGCTTAAATAGCGGGGGAGGGGAGCAGTACTTC
.	.	TRBV14	TRBJ1-6	CASSLITGLHNSPLHF	TGTGCCAGCAGTCTAATAACAGGCCTGCATAATTCACCCCTCCACTTT
.	.	TRBV5-6	TRBJ2-3	CASSQQGADTQYF	TGTGCCAGCAGCCAGCAGGGCGCAGATACGCAGTATTTT
once	TRBD2	TRBV19	TRBJ2-5	CASGTGTRSVETQYF	TGTGCCAGTGGAACCGGGACTAGGAGTGTAGAGACCCAGTACTTC
.	TRBD1	TRBV7-3	TRBJ1-1	CASSLEPVGRGLNTEAFF	TGTGCCAGCAGCTTAGAACCGGTGGGCAGGGGGCTTAACACTGAAGCTTTCTTT
.	TRBD2	TRBV7-6	TRBJ2-3	CASSLGTSGYTDTQYF	TGTGCCAGCAGCTTAGGGACTAGCGGGTACACAGATACGCAGTATTTT
.	.	TRBV21-1	TRBJ2-1	CASSKERDPVGEQFF	TGTGCCAGCAGCAAAGAGAGGGATCCCGTGGGTGAGCAGTTCTTC
.	TRBD1	TRBV5-4	TRBJ1-1	CASSLTGVNTEAFF	TGTGCCAGCAGCTTAACAGGGGTGAACACTGAAGCTTTCTTT
.	TRBD1	TRBV28	TRBJ2-7	CASRRTGGYEQYF	TGTGCCAGCAGGCGGACAGGAGGCTACGAGCAGTACTTC
once	TRBD1	TRBV6-2/TRBV6-3	TRBJ1-5	CASSAPGQGAGQPQHF	TGTGCCAGCAGCGCACCGGGACAGGGGGCAGGTCAGCCCCAGCATTTT
.	.	TRBV27	TRBJ2-4	CASTPSRFAGIQYF	TGTGCCAGCACCCCGTCCCGATTCGCGGGCATTCAGTACTTC
.	.	TRBV6-6	TRBJ1-1	CASRPRRNTEAFF	TGTGCCAGCAGACCGAGAAGGAACACTGAAGCTTTCTTT
.	TRBD1	TRBV18	TRBJ1-2	CASSPDRALGYTF	TGTGCCAGCTCACCAGACAGGGCGCTTGGCTACACCTTC
.	TRBD2	TRBV5-1	TRBJ2-3	CASSPGLVASDTQYF	TGCGCCAGCAGCCCGGGACTAGTGGCCTCAGATACGCAGTATTTT
.	.	TRBV6-5	TRBJ1-4	CASSSGARANEKLFF	TGTGCCAGCAGCTCAGGGGCTAGGGCTAATGAAAAACTGTTTTTT
.	.	TRBV5-4	TRBJ2-5	CASSLIRGQETQYF	TGTGCCAGCAGCTTGATCCGGGGGCAAGAGACCCAGTACTTC
.	.	TRBV10-3	TRBJ2-7	CAIGRGATQYF	TGTGCCATCGGCAGGGGGGCTACCCAGTACTTC
.	.	TRBV27	TRBJ2-1	CASSLWRLEGNEQFF	TGTGCCAGCAGTTTATGGCGACTAGAAGGGAATGAGCAGTTCTTC
.	.	TRBV4-2	TRBJ2-7	CASSQGGTYEQYF	TGTGCCAGCAGCCAAGGAGGTACCTACGAGCAGTACTTC
.	.	TRBV6-2/TRBV6-3	TRBJ1-1	CASSYGLRMNTEAFF	TGTGCCAGCAGTTACGGTCTGAGGATGAACACTGAAGCTTTCTTT
.	.	TRBV4-2	TRBJ2-7	CASSQDLPSAFSYEQYF	TGTGCCAGCAGCCAAGATCTTCCCAGTGCTTTTTCCTACGAGCAGTACTTC
.	TRBD2	TRBV11-2	TRBJ2-3	CASSLTGTSGLTDTQYF	TGTGCCAGCAGCCTCACCGGGACTAGCGGACTCACAGATACGCAGTATTTT
.	TRBD2	TRBV2	TRBJ2-7	CASKERLGLAGNEQYF	TGTGCCAGCAAGGAACGTTTGGGACTAGCGGGAAACGAGCAGTACTTC
.	.	TRBV5-1	TRBJ1-6	CASSAGDWHNSPLHF	TGCGCCAGCAGCGCTGGGGACTGGCATAATTCACCCCTCCACTTT
.	.	TRBV19	TRBJ1-1	CASSTPPTEAFF	TGTGCCAGTAGTACCCCTCCCACTGAAGCTTTCTTT
.	.	TRBV9	TRBJ2-7	CASSRTGGDSYEQYF	TGTGCCAGCAGCCGGACTGGCGGGGACTCCTACGAGCAGTACTTC
.	TRBD1	TRBV12-5	TRBJ1-2	CASGLRRGQIYGYTF	TGTGCTAGTGGTTTACGCAGGGGGCAGATCTATGGCTACACCTTC
.	.	TRBV27	TRBJ1-1	CASSLSQGSGTEAFF	TGTGCCAGCAGTTTATCCCAGGGGAGTGGAACTGAAGCTTTCTTT
.	TRBD2	TRBV7-2	TRBJ2-4	CASSSPGLANIQYF	TGTGCCAGCAGCTCGCCGGGACTAGCGAACATTCAGTACTTC
.	.	TRBV24-1	TRBJ2-2	CATSALTGELFF	TGTGCCACCAGTGCCCTTACCGGGGAGCTGTTTTTT
.	TRBD1	TRBV7-9	TRBJ2-1	CASSYKTGGNEQFF	TGTGCCAGCAGCTATAAGACAGGGGGCAATGAGCAGTTCTTC
.	TRBD1	TRBV30	TRBJ1-5	CAWTGGNGPQHF	TGTGCCTGGACAGGGGGAAATGGGCCCCAGCATTTT
.	TRBD1	TRBV25-1	TRBJ1-2	CASSAGQGALGYTF	TGTGCCAGCAGTGCGGGACAGGGGGCCCTTGGCTACACCTTC
.	.	TRBV7-9	TRBJ2-7	CASSPIPRGDYEQYF	TGTGCCAGCAGCCCGATCCCCAGGGGGGACTACGAGCAGTACTTC
.	.	TRBV7-8	TRBJ2-7	CASSLGGSTYEQYF	TGTGCCAGCAGCTTAGGAGGGAGTACCTACGAGCAGTACTTC
.	.	TRBV7-2	TRBJ1-2	CASSPDLYGYTF	TGTGCCAGCAGCCCAGATCTCTATGGCTACACCTTC
.	TRBD2	TRBV7-8	TRBJ2-1	CASSLAWAGGYNEQFF	TGTGCCAGCAGCTTAGCGTGGGCGGGAGGATACAATGAGCAGTTCTTC
.	.	TRBV2	TRBJ2-7	CASRVDSLEQYF	TGTGCCAGCAGGGTGGACAGCCTAGAGCAGTACTTC
once	.	TRBV2	TRBJ2-3	CASLLVAGTDTQYF	TGTGCCAGCCTTTTAGTAGCGGGCACAGATACGCAGTATTTT
.	TRBD2	TRBV7-9	TRBJ2-7	CASSLIVGLAGEQYF	TGTGCCAGCAGCTTAATAGTGGGACTAGCGGGCGAGCAGTACTTC
.	.	TRBV5-4	TRBJ1-1	CASSLGGRNTEAFF	TGTGCCAGCAGCTTGGGAGGAAGGAACACTGAAGCTTTCTTT
.	.	TRBV11-3	TRBJ2-7	CASSPGGIVGTETYEQYF	TGTGCCAGCAGCCCAGGGGGGATCGTAGGGACTGAGACCTACGAGCAGTACTTC
.	TRBD1	TRBV6-5	TRBJ1-1	CASSSHDRGTEAFF	TGTGCCAGCAGTTCTCACGACAGGGGTACTGAAGCTTTCTTT
.	.	TRBV19	TRBJ1-2	CASHRTNYGYTF	TGTGCCAGTCACAGGACTAACTATGGCTACACCTTC
.	.	TRBV5-1	TRBJ1-1	CASSPGSGRGNTEAFF	TGCGCCAGCAGCCCAGGCTCGGGGAGAGGGAACACTGAAGCTTTCTTT
.	TRBD2	TRBV3-1/TRBV3-2	TRBJ2-7	CASSLAGGSYEQYF	TGTGCCAGCAGCCTGGCGGGGGGCTCCTACGAGCAGTACTTC
.	TRBD1	TRBV3-1/TRBV3-2	TRBJ1-1	CASSLADRLNTEAFF	TGTGCCAGCAGCCTAGCGGACAGGTTAAACACTGAAGCTTTCTTT
.	TRBD2	TRBV11-2	TRBJ2-1	CASSLSGVAGGDEQFF	TGTGCCAGCAGCCTATCCGGGGTAGCGGGAGGGGATGAGCAGTTCTTC
.	.	TRBV28	TRBJ1-2	CASSLSLGGGVYGYTF	TGTGCCAGCAGTTTAAGTTTAGGGGGAGGGGTCTATGGCTACACCTTC
.	TRBD1	TRBV7-9	TRBJ2-7	CASSLGTGTSLYEQYF	TGTGCCAGCAGCTTAGGGACAGGGACATCTCTTTACGAGCAGTACTTC
.	.	TRBV30	TRBJ1-6	CAWGGQPNSPLHF	TGTGCCTGGGGGGGGCAGCCTAATTCACCCCTCCACTTT
.	.	TRBV10-3	TRBJ2-3	CAISKSAVTDTQYF	TGTGCCATCAGTAAATCGGCGGTCACAGATACGCAGTATTTT